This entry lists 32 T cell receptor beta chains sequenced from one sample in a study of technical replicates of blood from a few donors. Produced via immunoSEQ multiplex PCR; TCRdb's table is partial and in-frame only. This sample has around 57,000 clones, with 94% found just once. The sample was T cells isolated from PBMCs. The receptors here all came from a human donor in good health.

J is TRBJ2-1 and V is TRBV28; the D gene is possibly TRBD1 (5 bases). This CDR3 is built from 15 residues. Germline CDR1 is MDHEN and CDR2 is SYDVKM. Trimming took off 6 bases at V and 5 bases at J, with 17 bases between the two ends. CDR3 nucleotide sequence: TGTGCCAGCAGATTGTTCGGACAAGGCCACAATGAGCAGTTCTTC. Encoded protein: CASRLFGQGHNEQFF.

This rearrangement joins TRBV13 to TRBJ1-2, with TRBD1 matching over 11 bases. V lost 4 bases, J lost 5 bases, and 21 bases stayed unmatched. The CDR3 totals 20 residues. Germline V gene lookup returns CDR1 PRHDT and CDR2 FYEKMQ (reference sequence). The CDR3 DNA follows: TGTGCCAGCAGCTCAACCGAGACTGGGACAGGGGGTGCCCCTTGGTATGGCTACACCTTC. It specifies CASSSTETGTGGAPWYGYTF.

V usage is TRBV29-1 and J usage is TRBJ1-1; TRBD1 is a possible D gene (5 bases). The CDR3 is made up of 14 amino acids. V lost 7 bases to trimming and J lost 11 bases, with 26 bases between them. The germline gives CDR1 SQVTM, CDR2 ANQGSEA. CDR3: CSAERGRGSFGAFF. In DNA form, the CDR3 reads TGCAGCGCCGAACGGGGACGGGGGTCGTTCGGGGCTTTCTTT.

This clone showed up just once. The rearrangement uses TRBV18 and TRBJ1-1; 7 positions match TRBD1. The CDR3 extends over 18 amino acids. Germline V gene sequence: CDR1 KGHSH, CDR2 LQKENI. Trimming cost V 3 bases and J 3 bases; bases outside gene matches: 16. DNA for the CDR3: TGTGCCAGCTCACCGACCCTTATACAGGGGCAGAGGGACACTGAAGCTTTCTTT. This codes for CASSPTLIQGQRDTEAFF.

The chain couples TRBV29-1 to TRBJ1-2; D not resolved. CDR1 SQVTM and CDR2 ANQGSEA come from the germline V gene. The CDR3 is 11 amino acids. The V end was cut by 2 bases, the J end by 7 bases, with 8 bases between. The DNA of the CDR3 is TGCAGCGTTGAACAGGTCGGTGGCTACACCTTC. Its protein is CSVEQVGGYTF.

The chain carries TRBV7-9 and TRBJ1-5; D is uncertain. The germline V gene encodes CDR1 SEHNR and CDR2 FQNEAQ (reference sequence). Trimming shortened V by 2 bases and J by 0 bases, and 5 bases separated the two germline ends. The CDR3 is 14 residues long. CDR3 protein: CASSLPDSNQPQHF. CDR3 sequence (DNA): TGTGCCAGCAGCTTACCAGATAGCAATCAGCCCCAGCATTTT.

CDR3 nucleotide sequence: TGTGCCAGCAGCTTAGGGACAGGGGAGTACTTC. It yields the protein CASSLGTGEYF. The V and J genes are TRBV7-9 and TRBJ2-7, with 9 bases that match TRBD1. The CDR3 is made up of 11 amino acids. Germline lookup yields CDR1 SEHNR and CDR2 FQNEAQ (reference sequence). V trimming: 1 base; J trimming: 11 bases; junction bases outside the gene matches: 0. Based on the CDR3 plus reference TRBV7-9 and TRBJ2-7, the full variable domain is DTGVSQNPRHKITKRGQNVTFRCDPISEHNRLYWYRQTLGQGPEFLTYFQNEAQLEKSRLLSDRFSAERPKGSFSTLEIQRTEQGDSAMYLCASSLGTGEYFGPGTRLTVT.

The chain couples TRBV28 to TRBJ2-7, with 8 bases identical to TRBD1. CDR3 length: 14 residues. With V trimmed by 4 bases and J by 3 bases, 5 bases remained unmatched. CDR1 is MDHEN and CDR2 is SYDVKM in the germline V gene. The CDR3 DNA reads TGTGCCAGCAGTTCGGGACAGGCTTACTACGAGCAGTACTTC. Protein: CASSSGQAYYEQYF.

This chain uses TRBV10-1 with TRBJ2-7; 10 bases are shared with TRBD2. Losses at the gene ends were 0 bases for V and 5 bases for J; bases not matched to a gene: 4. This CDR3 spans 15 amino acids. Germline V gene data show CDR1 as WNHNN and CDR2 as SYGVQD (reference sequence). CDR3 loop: CASSESLAGADEQYF. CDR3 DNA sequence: TGCGCCAGCAGTGAGTCGCTAGCGGGAGCAGACGAGCAGTACTTC.

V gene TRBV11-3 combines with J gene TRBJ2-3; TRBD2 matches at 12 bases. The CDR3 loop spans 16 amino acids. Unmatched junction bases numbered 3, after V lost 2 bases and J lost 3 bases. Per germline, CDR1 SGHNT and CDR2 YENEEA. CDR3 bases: TGTGCCAGCAGCTTACCCGGGACTAGCGGGACAGATACGCAGTATTTT. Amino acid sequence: CASSLPGTSGTDTQYF.

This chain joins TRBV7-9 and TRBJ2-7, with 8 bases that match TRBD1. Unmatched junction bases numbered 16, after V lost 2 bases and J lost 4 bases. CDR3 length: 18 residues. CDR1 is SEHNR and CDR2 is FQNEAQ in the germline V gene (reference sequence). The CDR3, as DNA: TGTGCCAGCAGCTTACGATCCAGGGGGCCCAGGCCCTTTTACGAGCAGTACTTC. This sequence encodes CASSLRSRGPRPFYEQYF. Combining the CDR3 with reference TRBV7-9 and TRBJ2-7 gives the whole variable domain DTGVSQNPRHKITKRGQNVTFRCDPISEHNRLYWYRQTLGQGPEFLTYFQNEAQLEKSRLLSDRFSAERPKGSFSTLEIQRTEQGDSAMYLCASSLRSRGPRPFYEQYFGPGTRLTVT.

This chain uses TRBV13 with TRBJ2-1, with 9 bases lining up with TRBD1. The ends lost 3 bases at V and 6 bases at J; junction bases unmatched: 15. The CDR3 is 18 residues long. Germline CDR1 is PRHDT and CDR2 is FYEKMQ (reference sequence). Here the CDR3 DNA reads TGTGCCAGCAGCTTGGGGACAGGGACCTTCTCTCTGGGCAATGAGCAGTTCTTC. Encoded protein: CASSLGTGTFSLGNEQFF.

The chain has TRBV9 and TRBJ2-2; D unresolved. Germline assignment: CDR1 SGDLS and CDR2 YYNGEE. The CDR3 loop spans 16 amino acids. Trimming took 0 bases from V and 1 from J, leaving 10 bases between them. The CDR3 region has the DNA TGTGCCAGCAGCGTAGGTGTAGATTTGAACACCGGGGAGCTGTTTTTT. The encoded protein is CASSVGVDLNTGELFF.

CDR3 loop: CASSPQRLAASTDTQYF. In DNA form, the CDR3 reads TGTGCCAGCTCACCACAACGCCTAGCGGCGAGCACAGATACGCAGTATTTT. This rearrangement joins TRBV18 to TRBJ2-3; TRBD2 agrees at 7 bases. Trimming cost V 1 base and J 0 bases; bases outside gene matches: 7. Germline CDR1 KGHSH, CDR2 LQKENI. This CDR3 is built from 17 residues.

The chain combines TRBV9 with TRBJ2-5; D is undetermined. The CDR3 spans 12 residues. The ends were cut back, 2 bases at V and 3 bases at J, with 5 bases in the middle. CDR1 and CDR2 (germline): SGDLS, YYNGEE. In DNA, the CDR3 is TGTGCCAGCAGCGTCTTAGAAGAGACCCAGTACTTC. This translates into CASSVLEETQYF.

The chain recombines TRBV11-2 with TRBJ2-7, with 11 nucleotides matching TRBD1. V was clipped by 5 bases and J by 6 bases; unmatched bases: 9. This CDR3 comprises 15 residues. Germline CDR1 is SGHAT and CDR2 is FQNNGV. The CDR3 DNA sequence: TGTGCCAGCAGCCTATGGGGACAGGGGGACTCCGAGCAGTACTTC. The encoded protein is CASSLWGQGDSEQYF.

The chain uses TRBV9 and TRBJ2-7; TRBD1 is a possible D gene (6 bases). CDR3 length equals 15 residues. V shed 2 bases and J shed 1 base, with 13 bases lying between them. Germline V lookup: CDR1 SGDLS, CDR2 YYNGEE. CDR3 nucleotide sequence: TGTGCCAGCAGCGTGATCGCAGGGGCTTCCTACGAGCAGTACTTC. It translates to CASSVIAGASYEQYF.

The CDR3 DNA is TGTGCCAGCAGCACCTGGGGACAGGAAATCTATGGCTACACCTTC. Protein: CASSTWGQEIYGYTF. V gene TRBV6-5 combines with J gene TRBJ1-2; TRBD1 matches 8 bases. Germline V gene lookup returns CDR1 MNHEY and CDR2 SVGAGI. The CDR3 covers 15 residues. Trimming removed 6 bases from V and 4 bases from J; junction bases left unmatched: 10.

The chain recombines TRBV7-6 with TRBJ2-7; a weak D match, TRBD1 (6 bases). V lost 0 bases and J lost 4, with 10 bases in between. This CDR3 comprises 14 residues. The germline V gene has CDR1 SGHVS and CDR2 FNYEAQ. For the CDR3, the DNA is TGTGCCAGCAGCTTAGCGCTTGGACAGTACGAGCAGTACTTC. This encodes CASSLALGQYEQYF.

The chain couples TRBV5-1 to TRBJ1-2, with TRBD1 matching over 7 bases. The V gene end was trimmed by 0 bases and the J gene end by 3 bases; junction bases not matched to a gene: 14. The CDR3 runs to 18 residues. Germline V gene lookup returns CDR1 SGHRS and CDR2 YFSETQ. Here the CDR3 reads CASSLEPISTGIYYGYTF. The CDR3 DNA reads TGCGCCAGCAGCTTGGAGCCAATATCGACAGGGATTTACTATGGCTACACCTTC.

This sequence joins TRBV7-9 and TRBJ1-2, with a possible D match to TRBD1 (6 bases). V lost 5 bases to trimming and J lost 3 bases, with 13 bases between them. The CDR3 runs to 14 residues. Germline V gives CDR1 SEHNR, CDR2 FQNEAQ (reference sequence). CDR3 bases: TGTGCCAGCAGCCCGGCAGGGGATGACTATGGCTACACCTTC. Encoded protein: CASSPAGDDYGYTF.

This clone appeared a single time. CDR3 in amino acids: CASGLVLTGQTQPQHF. CDR3 DNA: TGTGCTAGTGGTTTGGTACTCACTGGACAGACTCAGCCCCAGCATTTT. The chain is built from TRBV12-5 and TRBJ1-5; possible D gene TRBD1, 6 bases. CDR1 and CDR2 from the germline V gene are LGHNT and FRNRAP. The CDR3 length is 16 residues. V was pared by 0 bases and J by 6 bases, with 15 bases between.

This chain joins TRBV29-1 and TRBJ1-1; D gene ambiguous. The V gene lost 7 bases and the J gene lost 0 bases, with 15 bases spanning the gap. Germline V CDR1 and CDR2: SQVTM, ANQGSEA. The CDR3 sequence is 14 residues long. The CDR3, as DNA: TGCAGCGGGTCCCGCTGGCCCATGAACACTGAAGCTTTCTTT. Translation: CSGSRWPMNTEAFF.

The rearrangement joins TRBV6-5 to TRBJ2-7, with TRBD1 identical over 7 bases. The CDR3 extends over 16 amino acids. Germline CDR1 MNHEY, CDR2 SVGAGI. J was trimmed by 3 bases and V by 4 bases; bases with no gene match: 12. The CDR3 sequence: CASSFTETGPLYEQYF. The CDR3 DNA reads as TGTGCCAGCAGTTTCACAGAGACAGGGCCCCTCTACGAGCAGTACTTC.

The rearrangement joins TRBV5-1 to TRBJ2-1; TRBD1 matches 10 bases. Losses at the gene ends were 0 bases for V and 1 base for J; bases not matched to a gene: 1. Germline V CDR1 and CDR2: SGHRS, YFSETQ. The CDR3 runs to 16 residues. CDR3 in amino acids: CASSLGGQGSYNEQFF. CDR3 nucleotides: TGCGCCAGCAGCTTGGGGGGACAGGGGTCCTACAATGAGCAGTTCTTC.

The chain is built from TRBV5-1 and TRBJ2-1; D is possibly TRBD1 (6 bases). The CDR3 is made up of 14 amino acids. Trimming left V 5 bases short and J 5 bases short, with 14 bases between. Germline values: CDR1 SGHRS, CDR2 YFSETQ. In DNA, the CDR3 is TGCGCCAGCAGTCCCGGGACACAGAACAATGAGCAGTTCTTC. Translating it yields CASSPGTQNNEQFF.

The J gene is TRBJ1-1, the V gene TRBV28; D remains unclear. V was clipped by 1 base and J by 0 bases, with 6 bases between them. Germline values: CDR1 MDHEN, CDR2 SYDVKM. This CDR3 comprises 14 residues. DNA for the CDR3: TGTGCCAGCAGTTTATCGGTCCTGAACACTGAAGCTTTCTTT. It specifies CASSLSVLNTEAFF.

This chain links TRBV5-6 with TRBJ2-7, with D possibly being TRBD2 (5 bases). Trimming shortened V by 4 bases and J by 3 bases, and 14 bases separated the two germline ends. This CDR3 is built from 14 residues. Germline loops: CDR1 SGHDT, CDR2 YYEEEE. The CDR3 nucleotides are TGTGCCAGCAGCGTGGAAGGACTGAACTACGAGCAGTACTTC. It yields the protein CASSVEGLNYEQYF.

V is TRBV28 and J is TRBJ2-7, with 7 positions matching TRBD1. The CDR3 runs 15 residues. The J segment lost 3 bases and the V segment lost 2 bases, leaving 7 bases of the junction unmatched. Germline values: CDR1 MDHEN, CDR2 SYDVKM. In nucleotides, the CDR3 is TGTGCCAGCAGTTTAAGGCCAGGGGGTGACTACGAGCAGTACTTC. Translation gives CASSLRPGGDYEQYF.

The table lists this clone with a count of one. The CDR3 protein is CASSYVAVYGYTF. As DNA, the CDR3 is TGTGCCAGCAGTTACGTGGCAGTCTATGGCTACACCTTC. This chain joins TRBV6-6 and TRBJ1-2; D uncertain. The CDR3 runs to 13 residues. Looked up from germline, CDR1 is MNHNY and CDR2 is SVGAGI (reference sequence). V lost 2 bases to trimming and J lost 4 bases, with 8 bases between them.

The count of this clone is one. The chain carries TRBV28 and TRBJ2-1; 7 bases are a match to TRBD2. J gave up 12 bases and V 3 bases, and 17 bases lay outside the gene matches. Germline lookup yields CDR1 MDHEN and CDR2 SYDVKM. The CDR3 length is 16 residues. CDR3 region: CASSFPASGVPGGQFF. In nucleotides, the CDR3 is TGTGCCAGCAGTTTTCCGGCTTCTGGAGTTCCGGGAGGGCAGTTCTTC.

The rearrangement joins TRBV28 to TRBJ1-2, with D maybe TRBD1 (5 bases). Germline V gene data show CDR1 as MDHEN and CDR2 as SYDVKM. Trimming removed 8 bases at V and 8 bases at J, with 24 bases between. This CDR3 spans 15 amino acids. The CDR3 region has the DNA TGTGCCAGCCGTGATGCGGGACGCGTTGTCTCGGGCTACACCTTC. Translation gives CASRDAGRVVSGYTF.